This TCR beta chain was captured in a study of blood T cells in healthy people across ages. Combining a sample-barcoded 5' primer with a J-beta primer mix, a second PCR ran for roughly 6 to 12 cycles. TCRdb independently ran MiXCR on the 5' RACE reads; one entry per CDR3 protein. This sample has 800,000 to 950,000 distinct CDR3 sequences; almost 30% occur once, and the top ten carry more than 8.5%. With regard to this clonotype: This may arise from a read error, as a much more abundant clone is one base away.

The sample also formed part of further work on T cells of mothers and their children.

The clonotype originates from a woman in her thirties or forties in good health. Sequencing was done on a sample of blood.

CDR3 protein: CASSPSGTVEDGYTF. Written as DNA, the CDR3 is TGTGCCAGCAGTCCCTCCGGGACAGTCGAGGATGGCTACACCTTC. This chain joins TRBV12-3 or TRBV12-4 and TRBJ1-2; 7 bases are shared with TRBD1. The CDR3 runs to 15 residues. J gave up 6 bases and V 5 bases, and 12 bases lay outside the gene matches.